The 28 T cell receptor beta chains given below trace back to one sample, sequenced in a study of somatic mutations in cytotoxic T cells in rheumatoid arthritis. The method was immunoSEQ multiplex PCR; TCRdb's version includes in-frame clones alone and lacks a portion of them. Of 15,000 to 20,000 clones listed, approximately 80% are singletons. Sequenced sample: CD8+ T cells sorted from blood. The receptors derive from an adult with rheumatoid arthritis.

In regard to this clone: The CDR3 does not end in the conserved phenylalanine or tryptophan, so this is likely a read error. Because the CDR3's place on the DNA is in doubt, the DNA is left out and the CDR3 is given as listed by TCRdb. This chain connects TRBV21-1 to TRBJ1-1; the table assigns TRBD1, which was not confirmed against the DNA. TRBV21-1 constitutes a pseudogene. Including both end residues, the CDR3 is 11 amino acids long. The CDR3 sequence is CASSRRGASDI.

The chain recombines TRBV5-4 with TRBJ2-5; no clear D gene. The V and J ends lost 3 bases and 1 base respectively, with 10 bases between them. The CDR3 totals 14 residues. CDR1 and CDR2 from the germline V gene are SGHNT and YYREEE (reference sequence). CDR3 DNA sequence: TGTGCCAGCAGCTACGACCTACCCCAAGAGACCCAGTACTTC. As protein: CASSYDLPQETQYF.

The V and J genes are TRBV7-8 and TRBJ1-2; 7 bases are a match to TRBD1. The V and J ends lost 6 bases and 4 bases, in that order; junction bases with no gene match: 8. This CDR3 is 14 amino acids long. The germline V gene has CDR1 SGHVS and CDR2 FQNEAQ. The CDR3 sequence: CASSYGQAPYGYTF. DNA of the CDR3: TGTGCCAGCAGTTACGGACAGGCTCCCTATGGCTACACCTTC. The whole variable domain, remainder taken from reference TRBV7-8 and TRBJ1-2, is GAGVSQSPRYKVAKRGQDVALRCDPISGHVSLFWYQQALGQGPEFLTYFQNEAQLDKSGLPSDRFFAERPEGSVSTLKIQRTQQEDSAVYLCASSYGQAPYGYTFGSGTRLTVV.

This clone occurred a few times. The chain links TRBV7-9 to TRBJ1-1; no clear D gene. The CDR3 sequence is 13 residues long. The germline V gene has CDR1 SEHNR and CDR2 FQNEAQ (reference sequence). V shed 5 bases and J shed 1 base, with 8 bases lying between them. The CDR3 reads CASSLTPNTEAFF. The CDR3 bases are TGTGCCAGCAGCCTTACACCGAACACTGAAGCTTTCTTT.

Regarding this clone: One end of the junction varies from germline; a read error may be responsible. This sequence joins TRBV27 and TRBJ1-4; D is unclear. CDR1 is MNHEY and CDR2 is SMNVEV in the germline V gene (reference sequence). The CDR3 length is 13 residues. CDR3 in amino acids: CAGSLWRGGKLFF. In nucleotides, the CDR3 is TGTGCCGGCAGTTTATGGCGGGGAGGAAAACTGTTTTTT.

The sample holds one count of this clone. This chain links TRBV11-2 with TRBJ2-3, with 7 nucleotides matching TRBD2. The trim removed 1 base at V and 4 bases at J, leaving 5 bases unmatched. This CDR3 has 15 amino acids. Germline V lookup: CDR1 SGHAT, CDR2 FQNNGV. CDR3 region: CASSLGGRLADTQYF. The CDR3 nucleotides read TGTGCCAGCAGCTTAGGCGGGAGATTAGCAGATACGCAGTATTTT.

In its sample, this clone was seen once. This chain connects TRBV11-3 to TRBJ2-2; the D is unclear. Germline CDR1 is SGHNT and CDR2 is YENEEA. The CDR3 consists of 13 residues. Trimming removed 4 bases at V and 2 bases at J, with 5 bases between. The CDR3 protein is CASSWSNTGELFF. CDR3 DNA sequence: TGTGCCAGCAGCTGGAGTAACACCGGGGAGCTGTTTTTT.

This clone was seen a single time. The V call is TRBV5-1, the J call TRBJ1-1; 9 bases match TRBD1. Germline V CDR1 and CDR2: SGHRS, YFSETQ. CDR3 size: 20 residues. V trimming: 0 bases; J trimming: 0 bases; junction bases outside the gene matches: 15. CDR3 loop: CASSLGDRVTTLFMNTEAFF. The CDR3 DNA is TGCGCCAGCAGCTTGGGGGACAGGGTTACCACTTTATTCATGAACACTGAAGCTTTCTTT.

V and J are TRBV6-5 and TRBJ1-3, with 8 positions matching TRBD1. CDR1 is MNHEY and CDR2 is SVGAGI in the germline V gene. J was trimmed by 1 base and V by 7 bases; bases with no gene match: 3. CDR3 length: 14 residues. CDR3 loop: CASTGGESGNTIYF. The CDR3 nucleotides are TGTGCCAGCACAGGGGGCGAGTCTGGAAACACCATATATTTT.

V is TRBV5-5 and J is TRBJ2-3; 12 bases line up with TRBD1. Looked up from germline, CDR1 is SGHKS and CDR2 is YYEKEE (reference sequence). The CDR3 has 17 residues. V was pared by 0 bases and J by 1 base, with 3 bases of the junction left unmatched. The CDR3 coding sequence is TGTGCCAGCAGCTTGGGGGGACAGGGGGCCGGCACAGATACGCAGTATTTT. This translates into CASSLGGQGAGTDTQYF.

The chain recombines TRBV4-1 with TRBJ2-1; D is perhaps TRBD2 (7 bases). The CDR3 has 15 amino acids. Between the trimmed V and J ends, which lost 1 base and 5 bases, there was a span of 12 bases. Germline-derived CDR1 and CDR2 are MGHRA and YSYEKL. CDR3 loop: CASSQGGGRNNEQFF. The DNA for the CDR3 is TGCGCCAGCAGCCAAGGGGGGGGCAGGAACAATGAGCAGTTCTTC.

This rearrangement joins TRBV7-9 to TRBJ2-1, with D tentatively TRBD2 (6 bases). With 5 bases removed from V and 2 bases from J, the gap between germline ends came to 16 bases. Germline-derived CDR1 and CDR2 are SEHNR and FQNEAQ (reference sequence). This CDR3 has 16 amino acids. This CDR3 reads CASSPRLADTYNEQFF. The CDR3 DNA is TGTGCCAGCAGCCCCCGTTTAGCGGACACCTACAATGAGCAGTTCTTC.

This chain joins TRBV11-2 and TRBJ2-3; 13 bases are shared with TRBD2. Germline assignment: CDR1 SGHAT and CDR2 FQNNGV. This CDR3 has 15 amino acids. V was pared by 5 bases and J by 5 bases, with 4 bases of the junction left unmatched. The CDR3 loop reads CASSTTSGGLDTQYF. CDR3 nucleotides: TGTGCCAGCAGCACGACTAGCGGGGGGTTAGATACGCAGTATTTT.

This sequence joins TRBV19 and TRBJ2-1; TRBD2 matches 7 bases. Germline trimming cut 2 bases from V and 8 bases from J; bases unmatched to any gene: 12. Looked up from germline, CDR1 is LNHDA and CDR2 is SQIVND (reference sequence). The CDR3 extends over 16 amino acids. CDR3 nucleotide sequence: TGTGCCAGTAGTATATTAGCTGCGGGAGCGGGCGATGAGCAGTTCTTC. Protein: CASSILAAGAGDEQFF. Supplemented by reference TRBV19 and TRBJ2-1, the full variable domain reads DGGITQSPKYLFRKEGQNVTLSCEQNLNHDAMYWYRQDPGQGLRLIYYSQIVNDFQKGDIAEGYSVSREKKESFPLTVTSAQKNPTAFYLCASSILAAGAGDEQFFGPGTRLTVL.

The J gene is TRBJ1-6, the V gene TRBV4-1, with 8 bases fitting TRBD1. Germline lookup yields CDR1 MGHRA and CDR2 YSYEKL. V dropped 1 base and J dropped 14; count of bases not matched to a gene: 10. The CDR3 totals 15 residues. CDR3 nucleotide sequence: TGCGCCAGCAGCCAAGTTCCACAGGGGGACTCGGCCCTCCACTTT. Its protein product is CASSQVPQGDSALHF.

This CDR3 is CASSWIRVGNNEQFF. Written as DNA, the CDR3 is TGTGCCAGCAGTTGGATTAGGGTCGGCAACAATGAGCAGTTCTTC. The rearrangement links TRBV6-6 to TRBJ2-1, with D unresolved. The CDR3 sequence is 15 residues long. Germline V gene data show CDR1 as MNHNY and CDR2 as SVGAGI (reference sequence). Trimming took off 4 bases at V and 5 bases at J, with 15 bases between the two ends.

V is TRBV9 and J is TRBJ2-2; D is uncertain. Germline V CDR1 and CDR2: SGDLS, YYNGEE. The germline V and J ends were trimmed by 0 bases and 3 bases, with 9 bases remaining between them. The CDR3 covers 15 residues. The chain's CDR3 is CASSVEDGYTGELFF. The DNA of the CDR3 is TGTGCCAGCAGCGTAGAGGACGGGTACACCGGGGAGCTGTTTTTT. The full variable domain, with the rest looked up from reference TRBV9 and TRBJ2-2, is DSGVTQTPKHLITATGQRVTLRCSPRSGDLSVYWYQQSLDQGLQFLIQYYNGEERAKGNILERFSAQQFPDLHSELNLSSLELGDSALYFCASSVEDGYTGELFFGEGSRLTVL.

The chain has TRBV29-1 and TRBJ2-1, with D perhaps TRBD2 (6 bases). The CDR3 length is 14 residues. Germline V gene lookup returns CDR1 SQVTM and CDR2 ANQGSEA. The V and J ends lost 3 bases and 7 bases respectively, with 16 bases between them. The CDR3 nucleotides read TGCAGCGTTGATTTGGGGGAGGTGGCGAATGAGCAGTTCTTC. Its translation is CSVDLGEVANEQFF.

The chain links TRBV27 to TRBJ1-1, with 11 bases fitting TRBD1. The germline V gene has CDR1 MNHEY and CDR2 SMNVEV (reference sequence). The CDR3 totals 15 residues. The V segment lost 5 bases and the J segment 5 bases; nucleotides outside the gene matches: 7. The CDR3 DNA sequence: TGTGCCAGCAGTCAGGGGACAGGGGGGAGGACTGAAGCTTTCTTT. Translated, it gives CASSQGTGGRTEAFF.

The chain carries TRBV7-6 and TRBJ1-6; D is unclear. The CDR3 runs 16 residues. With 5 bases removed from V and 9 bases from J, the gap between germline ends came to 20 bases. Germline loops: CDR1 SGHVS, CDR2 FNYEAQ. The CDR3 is CASSPEHRDLGSPLHF. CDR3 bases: TGTGCCAGCAGCCCGGAGCACAGAGACCTGGGTTCACCCCTCCACTTT. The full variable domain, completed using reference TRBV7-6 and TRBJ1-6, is GAGVSQSPRYKVTKRGQDVALRCDPISGHVSLYWYRQALGQGPEFLTYFNYEAQQDKSGLPNDRFSAERPEGSISTLTIQRTEQRDSAMYRCASSPEHRDLGSPLHFGNGTRLTVT.

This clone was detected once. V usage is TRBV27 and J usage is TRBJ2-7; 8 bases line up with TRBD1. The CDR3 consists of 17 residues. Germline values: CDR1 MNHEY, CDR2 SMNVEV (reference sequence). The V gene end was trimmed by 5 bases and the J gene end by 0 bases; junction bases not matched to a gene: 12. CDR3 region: CASSPTGQGQSSYEQYF. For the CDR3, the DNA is TGTGCCAGCAGTCCAACCGGACAGGGACAGAGCTCCTACGAGCAGTACTTC.

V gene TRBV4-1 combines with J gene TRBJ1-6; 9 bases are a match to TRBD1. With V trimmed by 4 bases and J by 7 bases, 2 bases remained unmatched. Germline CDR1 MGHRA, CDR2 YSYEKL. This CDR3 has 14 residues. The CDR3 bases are TGCGCCAGCAGCCTGGGGACAGGGAATTCACCCCTCCACTTT. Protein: CASSLGTGNSPLHF.

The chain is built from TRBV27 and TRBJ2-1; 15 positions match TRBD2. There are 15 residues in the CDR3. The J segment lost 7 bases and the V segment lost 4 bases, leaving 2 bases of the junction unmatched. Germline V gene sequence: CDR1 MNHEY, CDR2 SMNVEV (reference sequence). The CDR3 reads CASSSGTSGGNEQFF. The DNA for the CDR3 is TGTGCCAGCAGTTCCGGGACTAGCGGGGGGAATGAGCAGTTCTTC.

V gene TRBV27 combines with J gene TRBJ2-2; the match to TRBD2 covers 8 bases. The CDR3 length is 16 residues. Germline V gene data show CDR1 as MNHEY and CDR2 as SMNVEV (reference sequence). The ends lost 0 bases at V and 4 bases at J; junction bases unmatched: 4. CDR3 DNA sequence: TGTGCCAGCAGTTTATCAGCGGGAGAGGTCACCGGGGAGCTGTTTTTT. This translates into CASSLSAGEVTGELFF.

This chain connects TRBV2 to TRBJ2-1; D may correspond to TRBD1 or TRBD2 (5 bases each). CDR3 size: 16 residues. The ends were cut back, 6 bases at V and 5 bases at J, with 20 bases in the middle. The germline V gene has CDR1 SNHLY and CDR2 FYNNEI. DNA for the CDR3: TGTGCCAGCAGCCAGACCGGGACCCAGGGAGACAATGAGCAGTTCTTC. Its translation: CASSQTGTQGDNEQFF.

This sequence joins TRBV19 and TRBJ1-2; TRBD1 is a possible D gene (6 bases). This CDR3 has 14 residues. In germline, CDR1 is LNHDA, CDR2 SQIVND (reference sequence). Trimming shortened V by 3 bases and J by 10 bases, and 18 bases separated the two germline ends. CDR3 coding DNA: TGTGCCAGTAGTATCGGTTGGGGACACCTTCCCTACACCTTC. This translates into CASSIGWGHLPYTF.

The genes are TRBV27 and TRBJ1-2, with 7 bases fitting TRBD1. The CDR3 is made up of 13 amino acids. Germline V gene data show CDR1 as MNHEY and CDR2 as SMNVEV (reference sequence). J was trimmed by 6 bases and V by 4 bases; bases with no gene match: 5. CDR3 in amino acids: CASSSRGGDGYTF. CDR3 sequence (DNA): TGTGCCAGCAGTTCCAGGGGGGGGGATGGCTACACCTTC.

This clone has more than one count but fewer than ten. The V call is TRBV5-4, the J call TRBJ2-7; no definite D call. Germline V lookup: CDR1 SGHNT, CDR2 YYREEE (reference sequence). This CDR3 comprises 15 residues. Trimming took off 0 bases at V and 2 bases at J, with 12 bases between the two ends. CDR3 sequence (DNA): TGTGCCAGCAGCTTGGCGGCAGGTCCTGCCTACGAGCAGTACTTC. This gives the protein CASSLAAGPAYEQYF.